The T cell receptor beta chain under discussion was sequenced for a study of vaccination and CD4 T cells after COVID-19. Specified treatment: roughly ten-day PBMC culture with coronavirus spike peptide pools or control peptides (ViraFEST assay). CDR3 size: 13 residues. Trimming took 5 bases from V and 7 from J; bases not matched to a gene: 10. CDR1 GTSNPN and CDR2 SVGIG come from the germline V gene (reference sequence). The Oncomine TCR Beta short-read assay sequenced DNA from cultured CD4+ T cells. TCRdb ran MiXCR on the PCR reads and lists one entry per CDR3 protein. Of tens of thousands of distinct CDR3 sequences listed, approximately 40% were seen once; the top ten hold 4% to 5.5%. This clonotype was counted a single time. Its antigen is undetermined.

The V and J genes are TRBV30 and TRBJ2-7, with 8 bases fitting TRBD1. Sequencing was performed on CD4+ T cells from blood, cultured in vitro, taken before SARS-CoV-2 vaccination. The sequence was obtained from a human donor who had recovered from COVID-19. The CDR3 DNA is TGTGCCTGGGAGTCCCAGGGGGCGGGAGAGCAGTACTTC. Its protein is CAWESQGAGEQYF.